A selection of T cell receptor beta chains follows, all from one sample in a study of breast tumors, draining lymph nodes, adjacent tissues. A single record per CDR3 protein comes from TCRdb applying MiXCR to the multiplex PCR reads. In the table there are about 300,000 distinct CDR3 sequences, roughly 31% of which are singletons. Input material: axillary lymph node tissue. Source of these receptors: a female donor with breast cancer. Some clones in this sample may be carry-over from other donors' samples. Each CDR3 is given with its conserved first and last residue. D genes are given only for firm matches. The size of a clone is reported for some rows only, either as once, few or many, or as a class for expanded clones.

clone size: -
J gene: TRBJ2-7
V gene: TRBV6-6
D gene: -
CDR3 DNA: TGCGCCAGCAGTTACGGAGGGGTTAGGAGCTCCTACGGGCAGTACTTC
CDR3 protein: CASSYGGVRSSYGQYF

clone size: -
J gene: TRBJ1-4
V gene: TRBV15
D gene: -
CDR3 DNA: TGTGCCACCAGCAGAGCGGGAGGGGATGAAAAACTGTTTTTT
CDR3 protein: CATSRAGGDEKLFF

clone size: many
J gene: TRBJ2-3
V gene: TRBV11-2
D gene: TRBD2
CDR3 DNA: TGTGCCAGCAGCTTAGGCCGACTAGCGGGAGGAACAGATACGCAGTATTTT
CDR3 protein: CASSLGRLAGGTDTQYF

clone size: many
J gene: TRBJ2-7
V gene: TRBV4-2
D gene: TRBD2
CDR3 DNA: TGTGCCAGCAGCCAAGCTAGCGGGAACTACGAGCAGTACTTC
CDR3 protein: CASSQASGNYEQYF

clone size: few
J gene: TRBJ2-5
V gene: TRBV18
D gene: -
CDR3 DNA: TGTGCCAGCTCACCACCAGGTTCGGAGACCCAGTACTTC
CDR3 protein: CASSPPGSETQYF

clone size: many
J gene: TRBJ1-3
V gene: TRBV12-3/TRBV12-4
D gene: TRBD1
CDR3 DNA: TGTGCCAGCAGAATCACAGGGGCGGGAAACACCATATATTTT
CDR3 protein: CASRITGAGNTIYF

clone size: many
J gene: TRBJ2-7
V gene: TRBV5-1
D gene: -
CDR3 DNA: TGCGCCAGCAGCTTCGCGGTAACCTACGAGCAGTACTTC
CDR3 protein: CASSFAVTYEQYF

clone size: many
J gene: TRBJ1-6
V gene: TRBV20-1
D gene: -
CDR3 DNA: TGCAGTGCTAGAGATCATCAGGGATCTAATTCACCCCTCCACTTT
CDR3 protein: CSARDHQGSNSPLHF

clone size: many
J gene: TRBJ2-5
V gene: TRBV5-8
D gene: TRBD1
CDR3 DNA: TGTGCCAGCAGCATGGGACAGGCCGCTCGGGGTGAGACCCAGTACTTC
CDR3 protein: CASSMGQAARGETQYF

clone size: -
J gene: TRBJ1-2
V gene: TRBV10-3
D gene: TRBD1
CDR3 DNA: TGTGCCATCAGTACCGGGACAGAGGACTATGGCTACACCTTC
CDR3 protein: CAISTGTEDYGYTF

clone size: many
J gene: TRBJ2-1
V gene: TRBV19
D gene: -
CDR3 DNA: TGTGCCAGTATGGAGGGAACCTACAATGAGCAGTTCTTC
CDR3 protein: CASMEGTYNEQFF

clone size: -
J gene: TRBJ2-7
V gene: TRBV7-2
D gene: -
CDR3 DNA: -
CDR3 protein: CASSFYICSATHREGYEQYF

clone size: many
J gene: TRBJ2-2
V gene: TRBV4-1
D gene: TRBD2
CDR3 DNA: TGCGCCAGCAGCGTACGCAGGCTAGCGGGAGATAGGGAGCTGTTTTTT
CDR3 protein: CASSVRRLAGDRELFF

clone size: many
J gene: TRBJ2-1
V gene: TRBV2
D gene: -
CDR3 DNA: TGTGCCAGCAGAGAGACAGGCGTAAGAGACAATGAGCAGTTCTTC
CDR3 protein: CASRETGVRDNEQFF

clone size: many
J gene: TRBJ2-5
V gene: TRBV19
D gene: -
CDR3 DNA: TGTGCCAGTAGTATGGGAGCAGGAGAGACCCAGTACTTC
CDR3 protein: CASSMGAGETQYF

clone size: many
J gene: TRBJ1-2
V gene: TRBV20-1
D gene: TRBD1
CDR3 DNA: TGCAGAGCCCTGACAGGGGGCGCCATTGGCTACACCTTC
CDR3 protein: CRALTGGAIGYTF

clone size: -
J gene: TRBJ2-6
V gene: TRBV19
D gene: -
CDR3 DNA: TGTGCCAGTAGTATTTTTGGCTCTGGGGCCAACGCCCTGACTTTC
CDR3 protein: CASSIFGSGANALTF

clone size: many
J gene: TRBJ2-5
V gene: TRBV19
D gene: -
CDR3 DNA: TGTGCCAGTAGTCCACTAGGGGGTTCCGGGGGACGAGAGACCCAGTACTTC
CDR3 protein: CASSPLGGSGGRETQYF

clone size: many
J gene: TRBJ2-1
V gene: TRBV6-6
D gene: -
CDR3 DNA: TGTGCCAGCAGGAGCAACCCTAAGAGGGATGAGCAGTTCTTC
CDR3 protein: CASRSNPKRDEQFF

clone size: many
J gene: TRBJ2-7
V gene: TRBV12-3/TRBV12-4
D gene: -
CDR3 DNA: TGTGCCAGCAGTTTAGGACGTGGCAGGGGAGGATTCGATGGGACCGAGCAGTACTTC
CDR3 protein: CASSLGRGRGGFDGTEQYF

clone size: -
J gene: TRBJ2-1
V gene: TRBV13
D gene: TRBD2
CDR3 DNA: TGTGCCAGCAGCCTCTGGTCTAGCGGGAGAAAAACTAAAGGGCATGAGCAGTTCTTC
CDR3 protein: CASSLWSSGRKTKGHEQFF

clone size: many
J gene: TRBJ2-6
V gene: TRBV11-3
D gene: TRBD2
CDR3 DNA: TGTGCCAGCAGTCCCAGTCCATGGACTAGCGGGAGAAAGTCTGGGGCCAACGTCCTGACTTTC
CDR3 protein: CASSPSPWTSGRKSGANVLTF

clone size: -
J gene: TRBJ1-4
V gene: TRBV19
D gene: -
CDR3 DNA: TGTGCCAGTAGTGATTCTGACGGCCCAACTAATGAAAAACTGTTTTTT
CDR3 protein: CASSDSDGPTNEKLFF

clone size: many
J gene: TRBJ2-3
V gene: TRBV5-4
D gene: -
CDR3 DNA: TGTGCCAGCAGCCCCAGCACAGATACGCAGTATTTT
CDR3 protein: CASSPSTDTQYF

clone size: -
J gene: TRBJ1-1
V gene: TRBV7-2
D gene: -
CDR3 DNA: TGTGCCAGCAGCTCTCGAATGAACACTGAAGCTTTCTTT
CDR3 protein: CASSSRMNTEAFF

clone size: many
J gene: TRBJ2-7
V gene: TRBV20-1
D gene: -
CDR3 DNA: TGCAGTGGGTTGGGCGACGTCTACGAGCAGTACTTC
CDR3 protein: CSGLGDVYEQYF

clone size: many
J gene: TRBJ2-7
V gene: TRBV20-1
D gene: TRBD2
CDR3 DNA: TGCAGTGCTAGGGTTGTGGGACTAGCGGGAGTTGGCGCCGAGCAGTACTTC
CDR3 protein: CSARVVGLAGVGAEQYF

clone size: -
J gene: TRBJ2-5
V gene: TRBV5-1
D gene: TRBD1
CDR3 DNA: TGCGCCAGCAGCGAAACAGGGGGCAGCCACGAGACTCAGTACTTC
CDR3 protein: CASSETGGSHETQYF

clone size: many
J gene: TRBJ2-7
V gene: TRBV2
D gene: -
CDR3 DNA: TGTGCCAGCAGTGAAGGGAGGACTGCCTACGAGCAGTACTTC
CDR3 protein: CASSEGRTAYEQYF

clone size: many
J gene: TRBJ1-5
V gene: TRBV7-2
D gene: TRBD1
CDR3 DNA: TGTGCCAGCAGCCCCGGGACAGCCAGGAAGCCCCAGCATTTT
CDR3 protein: CASSPGTARKPQHF

clone size: many
J gene: TRBJ1-2
V gene: TRBV7-2
D gene: TRBD1
CDR3 DNA: TGTGCCAGCAGCTTAGTCCTGACAGGGCCTAACTATGGCTACACCTTC
CDR3 protein: CASSLVLTGPNYGYTF

clone size: many
J gene: TRBJ1-5
V gene: TRBV6-6
D gene: TRBD1
CDR3 DNA: TGTGCCAGCAGTTACGGGACAGGGGCTAGCAATCAGCCCCAGCATTTT
CDR3 protein: CASSYGTGASNQPQHF

clone size: many
J gene: TRBJ1-2
V gene: TRBV19
D gene: -
CDR3 DNA: TGTGCCAGTAGTATAGATGGGGCTTACTATGGCTACACCTTC
CDR3 protein: CASSIDGAYYGYTF

clone size: -
J gene: TRBJ2-3
V gene: TRBV24-1
D gene: TRBD2
CDR3 DNA: TGTGCCAGACCTTGGACTAGGCCCGTGACAGATACGCAGTATTTT
CDR3 protein: CARPWTRPVTDTQYF

clone size: -
J gene: TRBJ2-2
V gene: TRBV18
D gene: TRBD1
CDR3 DNA: TGTGCCAGCTCACCTGGGACAGGGAGCACCGGGGAGCTGTTTTTT
CDR3 protein: CASSPGTGSTGELFF

clone size: -
J gene: TRBJ1-2
V gene: TRBV12-3/TRBV12-4
D gene: -
CDR3 DNA: TGTGCCAGCAGCCAAGATGGGCCGTATGGACAGCCGACACCCTCCAACTATGGCTACACCTTC
CDR3 protein: CASSQDGPYGQPTPSNYGYTF

clone size: many
J gene: TRBJ2-5
V gene: TRBV7-9
D gene: -
CDR3 DNA: TGTGCCAGCAGCTTAGAAGGGGGGGGGTACCAAGAGACCCAGTACTTC
CDR3 protein: CASSLEGGGYQETQYF

clone size: few
J gene: TRBJ2-7
V gene: TRBV18
D gene: -
CDR3 DNA: TGTGCCAGCTCACCAGGATCCGAGGGGCTCTCCTACGAGCAGTACTTC
CDR3 protein: CASSPGSEGLSYEQYF

clone size: many
J gene: TRBJ2-5
V gene: TRBV11-2
D gene: TRBD1
CDR3 DNA: TGTGCCAGCAGCGCCGACAGGGTGGGGGAGACCCAGTACTTC
CDR3 protein: CASSADRVGETQYF

clone size: -
J gene: TRBJ1-4
V gene: TRBV29-1
D gene: TRBD1
CDR3 DNA: TGCAGCGCTACAACAGGGGCGCTAGGTGAAAAACTGTTTTTT
CDR3 protein: CSATTGALGEKLFF

clone size: many
J gene: TRBJ2-2
V gene: TRBV9
D gene: -
CDR3 DNA: TGTGCCAGCAGCCGACCTGAGGATAGGGTAGACACCGGGGAGCTGTTTTTT
CDR3 protein: CASSRPEDRVDTGELFF

clone size: many
J gene: TRBJ2-5
V gene: TRBV20-1
D gene: TRBD2
CDR3 DNA: TGCAGTGCTATGCGGGAGTACCAAGAGACCCAGTACTTC
CDR3 protein: CSAMREYQETQYF

clone size: -
J gene: TRBJ1-1
V gene: TRBV7-3
D gene: -
CDR3 DNA: TGTGCCAGCAGGGAAGACTTGCTGGACACTGAAGCTTTCTTT
CDR3 protein: CASREDLLDTEAFF

clone size: -
J gene: TRBJ2-5
V gene: TRBV12-3/TRBV12-4
D gene: TRBD2
CDR3 DNA: TGTGCCAGCAGGCGTTTAGCGGGGGGGGAGACCCAGTACTTC
CDR3 protein: CASRRLAGGETQYF

clone size: many
J gene: TRBJ2-7
V gene: TRBV7-2
D gene: -
CDR3 DNA: TGTGCCAGCAGCTTAGGAGGTCGACAGATTTCCTACGAGCAGTACTTC
CDR3 protein: CASSLGGRQISYEQYF

clone size: few
J gene: TRBJ2-3
V gene: TRBV6-1
D gene: -
CDR3 DNA: TGTGCCAGCAGTGAATACAGTTCCCCAGATACGCAGTATTTT
CDR3 protein: CASSEYSSPDTQYF

clone size: -
J gene: TRBJ2-3
V gene: TRBV28
D gene: -
CDR3 DNA: TGTGCCAGCAGACGACCGGGGGCGGATACGCAGTATTTT
CDR3 protein: CASRRPGADTQYF

clone size: few
J gene: TRBJ1-2
V gene: TRBV7-2
D gene: -
CDR3 DNA: TGTGCCAGCACCCCGGGCCGGGGACACTCAATTTATGGCTACACCTTC
CDR3 protein: CASTPGRGHSIYGYTF

clone size: -
J gene: TRBJ1-5
V gene: TRBV10-3
D gene: TRBD1
CDR3 DNA: TGTGCCATCAGCGGGACAGGACCGAATCAGCCCCAGCATTTT
CDR3 protein: CAISGTGPNQPQHF

clone size: many
J gene: TRBJ2-7
V gene: TRBV20-1
D gene: -
CDR3 DNA: TGCAGTGCTAGCCATCGGGAGCAGTACTTC
CDR3 protein: CSASHREQYF

clone size: many
J gene: TRBJ2-6
V gene: TRBV15
D gene: -
CDR3 DNA: TGTGCCACCAGCCCACGGCGGGGGGCCAACGTCCTGACTTTC
CDR3 protein: CATSPRRGANVLTF